This passage covers 18 T cell receptor beta chains from one sample sequenced in a study of cytomegalovirus exposure and HLA in healthy donors. This PCR relied on a set of 60 Vbeta primers and 13 Jbeta primers. Here immunoSEQ multiplex PCR was the method, and the copy in TCRdb shows in-frame clones only, minus some. The sample lists about 77,000 clones, approximately 78% seen once, with approximately 3.7% in the top ten. The sample comprised PBMCs. These receptors came from a man between 35 and 55 years old in good health and CMV-seronegative.

V is TRBV19 and J is TRBJ1-6, with 7 bases lining up with TRBD1. Germline V gene data show CDR1 as LNHDA and CDR2 as SQIVND (reference sequence). This CDR3 spans 18 amino acids. J was trimmed by 1 base and V by 3 bases; bases with no gene match: 9. In DNA form, the CDR3 reads TGTGCCAGTAGTATGCGACAGGGCGGAGGGTCCTATAATTCACCCCTCCACTTT. Translating gives CASSMRQGGGSYNSPLHF.

V is TRBV9 and J is TRBJ1-1; D is ambiguous. Trimming stripped 3 bases from V and 2 bases from J, with 11 bases between. The CDR3 runs to 14 residues. Germline V gives CDR1 SGDLS, CDR2 YYNGEE. CDR3 residues: CASSESAGNTEAFF. The CDR3 DNA reads TGTGCCAGCAGCGAGTCCGCAGGCAACACTGAAGCTTTCTTT.

The chain couples TRBV10-3 to TRBJ2-5; D gene ambiguous. This CDR3 is built from 12 residues. V lost 5 bases to trimming and J lost 2 bases, with 6 bases between them. The germline V gene has CDR1 ENHRY and CDR2 SYGVKD. The CDR3 reads CAISNTQETQYF. The CDR3 nucleotides read TGTGCCATCAGTAACACGCAAGAGACCCAGTACTTC.

The rearrangement joins TRBV14 to TRBJ1-2, with D possibly matching TRBD1 (6 bases). Germline CDR1 reads SGHDN; CDR2 reads FVKESK. CDR3 length equals 15 residues. V was cut by 1 base and J by 5 bases, with 14 bases left in between. Written as DNA, the CDR3 is TGTGCCAGCAGCCAAGTCGGGGGGCTCCAGTATGGCTACACCTTC. It translates to CASSQVGGLQYGYTF. The entire variable domain, with the rest obtained from reference TRBV14 and TRBJ1-2, is as follows: EAGVTQFPSHSVIEKGQTVTLRCDPISGHDNLYWYRRVMGKEIKFLLHFVKESKQDESGMPNNRFLAERTGGTYSTLKVQPAELEDSGVYFCASSQVGGLQYGYTFGSGTRLTVV.

V gene TRBV7-9 combines with J gene TRBJ2-7, with 10 bases lining up with TRBD1. J lost 6 bases, V lost 2 bases, and 7 bases had no gene match. The CDR3 is 15 residues long. CDR1 is SEHNR, CDR2 FQNEAQ, per germline (reference sequence). This CDR3 reads CASSLLLGQGFEQYF. The CDR3, as DNA: TGTGCCAGCAGCTTACTGCTGGGACAGGGGTTCGAGCAGTACTTC.

This clone was counted at least ten times. V is TRBV2 and J is TRBJ2-7; TRBD1 matches 10 bases. Per the germline V gene, CDR1 is SNHLY and CDR2 is FYNNEI. V shed 7 bases and J 3 bases; nucleotides not matched to a gene: 3. The CDR3 spans 13 residues. The CDR3 sequence is CASKGTGDYEQYF. The CDR3 coding sequence is TGTGCCAGCAAGGGGACAGGGGACTACGAGCAGTACTTC.

V usage is TRBV11-1 and J usage is TRBJ2-2, with 7 bases fitting TRBD1. CDR3 length equals 15 residues. Unmatched junction bases numbered 7, after V lost 4 bases and J lost 5 bases. CDR1 is SGHAT, CDR2 FQDESV, per germline (reference sequence). The CDR3 DNA reads as TGTGCCAGCAGCTCACCGAAACAGGGGACCGGGGAGCTGTTTTTT. It yields the protein CASSSPKQGTGELFF.

The J gene is TRBJ2-3, the V gene TRBV7-3; D unclear. V lost 1 base and J lost 5, with 10 bases in between. Germline V gene data show CDR1 as SGHTA and CDR2 as FQGTGA. The length of the CDR3 is 14 residues. The DNA of the CDR3 is TGTGCCAGCAGCTTAAACTCAGGCCAAGATACGCAGTATTTT. Its translation: CASSLNSGQDTQYF.

The chain uses TRBV9 and TRBJ2-2, with 9 positions matching TRBD2. The J segment lost 3 bases and the V segment lost 4 bases, leaving 13 bases of the junction unmatched. This CDR3 has 18 amino acids. The germline gives CDR1 SGDLS, CDR2 YYNGEE. CDR3 loop: CASSFRVGTSIDTGELFF. CDR3 sequence (DNA): TGTGCCAGCAGCTTCAGAGTCGGGACTAGCATAGACACCGGGGAGCTGTTTTTT. Using reference TRBV9 and TRBJ2-2 for the parts outside the CDR3, the full variable domain is DSGVTQTPKHLITATGQRVTLRCSPRSGDLSVYWYQQSLDQGLQFLIQYYNGEERAKGNILERFSAQQFPDLHSELNLSSLELGDSALYFCASSFRVGTSIDTGELFFGEGSRLTVL.

This chain uses TRBV6-5 with TRBJ1-5, with TRBD1 as a possible D gene (6 bases). Germline assignment: CDR1 MNHEY and CDR2 SVGAGI. CDR3 size: 13 residues. Deletions cut 5 bases from V and 3 bases from J, with 8 bases between. The CDR3 nucleotides read TGTGCCAGCAGTGGACAGTTCAATCAGCCCCAGCATTTT. Translation gives CASSGQFNQPQHF.

This chain links TRBV30 with TRBJ1-1; D might be TRBD1 (6 bases). This CDR3 is built from 14 residues. The V end was cut by 4 bases, the J end by 6 bases, with 18 bases between. Germline V CDR1 and CDR2: GTSNPN, SVGIG (reference sequence). This chain's CDR3 is CAWTYGGGRSEAFF. CDR3 bases: TGTGCCTGGACCTATGGTGGGGGCCGGTCTGAAGCTTTCTTT.

This chain uses TRBV27 with TRBJ2-5; D might be TRBD1 (5 bases). This CDR3 spans 15 amino acids. The germline V gene encodes CDR1 MNHEY and CDR2 SMNVEV (reference sequence). Trimming took 6 bases from V and 3 from J, leaving 17 bases between them. The CDR3 protein is CASSSYRAGKETQYF. As DNA, the CDR3 is TGTGCCAGCAGCAGCTATAGGGCAGGGAAAGAGACCCAGTACTTC.

The chain recombines TRBV7-2 with TRBJ1-6; TRBD1 agrees at 9 bases. The CDR3 has 14 amino acids. Looked up from germline, CDR1 is SGHTA and CDR2 is FQGNSA. Trimming took 2 bases from V and 10 from J; bases not matched to a gene: 3. The CDR3 here is CASSLTGQGSPLHF. The CDR3 bases are TGTGCCAGCAGCTTAACGGGACAGGGCTCACCCCTCCACTTT.

Turning to this clone: A read error may account for a junction end that differs from germline. The V call is TRBV6-5, the J call TRBJ2-1; 7 bases line up with TRBD1. CDR1 and CDR2 from the germline V gene are MNHEY and SVGAGI. The CDR3 is 16 residues long. The CDR3 DNA follows: TGTGCCCGCAGTTACTCCTCGGGGACAGCCCACAATGAGCAGTTCTTC. Its protein is CARSYSSGTAHNEQFF.

This clone was observed a handful of times. The chain uses TRBV5-1 and TRBJ2-3; tentative D call: TRBD1 (6 bases). The germline gives CDR1 SGHRS, CDR2 YFSETQ. With 4 bases removed from V and 0 bases from J, the gap between germline ends came to 9 bases. The CDR3 has 14 residues. The CDR3 region has the DNA TGCGCCAGCAGCGGGGGCTCTAGCACAGATACGCAGTATTTT. The encoded protein is CASSGGSSTDTQYF.

This clone was observed a single time. V gene TRBV7-2 combines with J gene TRBJ2-3, with D possibly TRBD1 on 6 matching bases. Trimming pared 1 base from V and 1 base from J, leaving 9 bases between. Germline V gene sequence: CDR1 SGHTA, CDR2 FQGNSA. CDR3 length equals 15 residues. CDR3 residues: CASSLEQGRTDTQYF. The CDR3 DNA follows: TGTGCCAGCAGCTTAGAACAGGGTCGCACAGATACGCAGTATTTT.

This chain uses TRBV6-1 with TRBJ2-1; no clear D. V shed 4 bases and J shed 7 bases, with 11 bases lying between them. CDR3 length equals 13 residues. Germline CDR1 reads MNHNS; CDR2 reads SASEGT. The CDR3 DNA reads as TGTGCCAGCAGTGGCATCGCCGGGAATGAGCAGTTCTTC. Residues: CASSGIAGNEQFF.

V is TRBV19 and J is TRBJ1-1, with D possibly matching TRBD1 (6 bases). This CDR3 is 16 amino acids long. The V end lost 1 base, the J end lost 6 bases, and 18 bases lay between the germline ends. In germline, CDR1 is LNHDA, CDR2 SQIVND (reference sequence). Here the CDR3 reads CASSIGQGKIAAEAFF. The CDR3 DNA reads TGTGCCAGTAGTATAGGGCAGGGGAAGATCGCAGCTGAAGCTTTCTTT.